What follows are 14 T cell receptor beta chains derived from one specimen sequenced in a study of T cells after yellow fever vaccination. TCRdb analysed the 5' RACE reads with MiXCR anew, one entry per CDR3 protein. The sample has around 340,000 distinct CDR3 sequences; roughly 8.7% are singletons. The material sequenced was PBMCs, taken on the day of the first yellow fever vaccination. Every receptor here comes from a young man who received the YFV17D yellow fever vaccine.

This clonotype was detected only a few times. V usage is TRBV27 and J usage is TRBJ2-3; a possible D gene is TRBD2 (5 bases). The CDR3 has 15 amino acids. Germline-derived CDR1 and CDR2 are MNHEY and SMNVEV (reference sequence). Trimming shortened V by 4 bases and J by 2 bases, and 13 bases separated the two germline ends. The CDR3 coding sequence is TGTGCCAGCAGTTCCCCATACGGGGACACAGATACGCAGTATTTT. This sequence encodes CASSSPYGDTDTQYF.

There are a few counts of this clonotype. This chain connects TRBV7-9 to TRBJ2-2, with 9 positions matching TRBD1. Germline V CDR1 and CDR2: SEHNR, FQNEAQ (reference sequence). J lost 3 bases, V lost 5 bases, and 4 bases had no gene match. The CDR3 consists of 15 residues. CDR3 residues: CASSLTGGHTGELFF. CDR3 nucleotide sequence: TGTGCCAGCAGCCTCACAGGGGGCCACACCGGGGAGCTGTTTTTT.

V usage is TRBV20-1 and J usage is TRBJ2-3; D may correspond to TRBD1 or TRBD2 (6 bases each). Between the trimmed V and J ends, which lost 6 bases and 0 bases, there was a span of 19 bases. CDR3 length: 16 residues. CDR1 and CDR2 from the germline V gene are DFQATT and SNEGSKA (reference sequence). The CDR3 bases are TGCAGTGCCAACCCGGGGGCAGCGGAAAGCACAGATACGCAGTATTTT. This encodes CSANPGAAESTDTQYF.

This clonotype was found many times. This rearrangement joins TRBV6-2 or TRBV6-3 to TRBJ1-6, with D uncertain. V shed 6 bases and J shed 7 bases, with 4 bases lying between them. The CDR3 runs to 11 residues. Germline lookup yields CDR1 MNHEY and CDR2 SVGEGT. CDR3 DNA sequence: TGTGCCAGCAGAGAGAATTCACCCCTCCACTTT. Protein: CASRENSPLHF.

This clonotype has a handful of counts. The CDR3 spells CASSLDTIYEQYF. The DNA for the CDR3 is TGTGCCAGCAGCTTGGACACGATCTACGAGCAGTACTTC. V and J are TRBV12-3 or TRBV12-4 and TRBJ2-7, with D perhaps TRBD1 (5 bases). Trimming cost V 6 bases and J 3 bases, with 12 bases left between them. The CDR3 runs to 13 residues.

The gene calls are TRBV19 and TRBJ1-2; no reliable D call. The germline V gene encodes CDR1 LNHDA and CDR2 SQIVND (reference sequence). Trimming cost V 3 bases and J 1 base, with 6 bases left between them. CDR3 size: 13 residues. This chain's CDR3 is CASSIWGNYGYTF. The CDR3 DNA reads as TGTGCCAGTAGTATTTGGGGTAACTATGGCTACACCTTC. Filled out from reference TRBV19 and TRBJ1-2, the complete variable domain reads DGGITQSPKYLFRKEGQNVTLSCEQNLNHDAMYWYRQDPGQGLRLIYYSQIVNDFQKGDIAEGYSVSREKKESFPLTVTSAQKNPTAFYLCASSIWGNYGYTFGSGTRLTVV.

This clonotype was found a few times. The chain recombines TRBV10-3 with TRBJ2-7; D remains unclear. The CDR3 length is 14 residues. V was trimmed by 8 bases and J by 6 bases, leaving 20 bases between them. The germline V gene encodes CDR1 ENHRY and CDR2 SYGVKD. The CDR3: CAIGGPHPSSEQYF. The CDR3 DNA sequence: TGTGCCATCGGCGGCCCCCATCCCTCTAGCGAGCAGTACTTC.

The rearrangement joins TRBV12-3 or TRBV12-4 to TRBJ2-1, with TRBD2 identical over 12 bases. This CDR3 has 14 amino acids. V trimming: 6 bases; J trimming: 9 bases; junction bases outside the gene matches: 6. This CDR3 reads CASRLAGGTGEQFF. For the CDR3, the DNA is TGTGCCAGCAGACTAGCGGGGGGCACAGGTGAGCAGTTCTTC.

This rearrangement joins TRBV10-3 to TRBJ1-1; D unresolved. In germline, CDR1 is ENHRY, CDR2 SYGVKD. The germline V and J ends were trimmed by 4 bases and 2 bases, with 11 bases remaining between them. This CDR3 contains 14 residues. CDR3 in amino acids: CAISAVGINTEAFF. CDR3 coding DNA: TGTGCCATCAGTGCCGTAGGGATTAACACTGAAGCTTTCTTT.

The chain carries TRBV12-3 or TRBV12-4 and TRBJ1-6; no clear D. V was cut by 3 bases and J by 7 bases, with 10 bases left in between. The CDR3 totals 14 residues. The CDR3 loop is CASSFSGGNSPLHF. The CDR3 region has the DNA TGTGCCAGCAGTTTCTCAGGCGGGAATTCACCCCTCCACTTT.

V gene TRBV11-2 combines with J gene TRBJ2-7; maybe TRBD1 (6 bases). CDR1 and CDR2 from the germline V gene are SGHAT and FQNNGV. V lost 2 bases, J lost 5 bases, and 16 bases lay in between. The CDR3 loop spans 15 amino acids. This CDR3 reads CASSLPSTGIHEQYF. Here the CDR3 DNA reads TGTGCCAGCAGCTTACCATCAACAGGGATCCACGAGCAGTACTTC.

The sample holds many counts of this clonotype. The gene calls are TRBV18 and TRBJ2-6; 7 bases are a match to TRBD1. This CDR3 has 17 residues. With V trimmed by 4 bases and J by 2 bases, 8 bases remained unmatched. Germline V lookup: CDR1 KGHSH, CDR2 LQKENI. The CDR3 is CASSRQGSLTGANVLTF. The CDR3, as DNA: TGTGCCAGCTCACGACAGGGATCGTTAACTGGGGCCAACGTCCTGACTTTC.

This chain links TRBV6-2 or TRBV6-3 with TRBJ1-5; TRBD1 aligns across 12 bases. The CDR3 has 17 residues. CDR1 MNHEY and CDR2 SVGEGT come from the germline V gene. V lost 2 bases, J lost 5 bases, and 7 bases stayed unmatched. The CDR3 loop reads CASSYPRGTGGDQPQHF. The CDR3 nucleotides read TGTGCCAGCAGTTACCCTCGTGGGACAGGGGGCGATCAGCCCCAGCATTTT.

CDR3 in amino acids: CASSYPGVGYTF. The CDR3 DNA follows: TGTGCCAGCAGTTACCCAGGGGTGGGCTACACCTTC. This rearrangement joins TRBV6-6 to TRBJ1-2, with D possibly TRBD1 on 6 matching bases. The CDR3 runs 12 residues. Trimming cost V 2 bases and J 8 bases, with 9 bases left between them. Germline loops: CDR1 MNHNY, CDR2 SVGAGI (reference sequence).